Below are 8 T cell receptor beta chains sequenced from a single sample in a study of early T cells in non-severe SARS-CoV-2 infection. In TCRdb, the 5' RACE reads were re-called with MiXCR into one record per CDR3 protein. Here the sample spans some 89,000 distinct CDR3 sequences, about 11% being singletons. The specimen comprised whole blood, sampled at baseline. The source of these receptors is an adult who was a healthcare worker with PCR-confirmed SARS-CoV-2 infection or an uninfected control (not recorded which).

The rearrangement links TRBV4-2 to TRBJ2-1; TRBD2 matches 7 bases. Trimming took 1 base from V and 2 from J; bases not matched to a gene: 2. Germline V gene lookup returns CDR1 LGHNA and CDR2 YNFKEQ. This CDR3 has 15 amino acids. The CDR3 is CASSQGRGTYNEQFF. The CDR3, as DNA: TGTGCCAGCAGCCAAGGGCGGGGGACCTACAATGAGCAGTTCTTC.

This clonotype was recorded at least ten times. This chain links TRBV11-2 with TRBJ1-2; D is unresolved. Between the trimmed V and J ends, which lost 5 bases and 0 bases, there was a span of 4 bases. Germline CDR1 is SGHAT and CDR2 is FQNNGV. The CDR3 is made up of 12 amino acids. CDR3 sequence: CASSHPNYGYTF. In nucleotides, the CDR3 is TGTGCCAGCAGCCATCCTAACTATGGCTACACCTTC.

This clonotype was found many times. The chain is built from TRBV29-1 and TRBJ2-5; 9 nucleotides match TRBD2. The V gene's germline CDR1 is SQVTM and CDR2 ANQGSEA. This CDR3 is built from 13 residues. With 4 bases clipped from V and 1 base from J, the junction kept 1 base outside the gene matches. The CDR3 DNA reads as TGCAGCGTTGTAGCGGGGGCCCAAGAGACCCAGTACTTC. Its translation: CSVVAGAQETQYF.

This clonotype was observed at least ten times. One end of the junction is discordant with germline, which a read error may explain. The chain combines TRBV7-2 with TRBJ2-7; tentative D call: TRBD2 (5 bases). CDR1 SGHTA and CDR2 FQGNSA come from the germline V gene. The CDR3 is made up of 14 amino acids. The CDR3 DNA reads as TGTGCCAGCAGCTTAACCGGGGTCTCCCACGAGCAGTACTTC. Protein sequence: CASSLTGVSHEQYF.

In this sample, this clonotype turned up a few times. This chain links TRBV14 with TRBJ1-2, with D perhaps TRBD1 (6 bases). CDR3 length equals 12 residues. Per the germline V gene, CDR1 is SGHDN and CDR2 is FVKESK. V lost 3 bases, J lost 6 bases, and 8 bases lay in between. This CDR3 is CASSQDRNGYTF. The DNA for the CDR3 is TGTGCCAGCAGCCAGGACAGAAATGGCTACACCTTC.

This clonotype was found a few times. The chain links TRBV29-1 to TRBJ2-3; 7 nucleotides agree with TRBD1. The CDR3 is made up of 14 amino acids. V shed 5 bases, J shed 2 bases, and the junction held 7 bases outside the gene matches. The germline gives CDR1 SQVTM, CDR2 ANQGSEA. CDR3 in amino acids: CSVSQGPNTDTQYF. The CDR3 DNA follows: TGCAGCGTTTCACAGGGGCCTAACACAGATACGCAGTATTTT.

For the CDR3, the DNA is TGTGCCAGCAGGAGGGTTGGGCCGCAGTATTTT. This sequence encodes CASRRVGPQYF. This chain joins TRBV28 and TRBJ2-3; D may be TRBD2 (5 bases). The V end lost 6 bases, the J end lost 10 bases, and 11 bases lay between the germline ends. The V gene's germline CDR1 is MDHEN and CDR2 SYDVKM. The CDR3 runs 11 residues.

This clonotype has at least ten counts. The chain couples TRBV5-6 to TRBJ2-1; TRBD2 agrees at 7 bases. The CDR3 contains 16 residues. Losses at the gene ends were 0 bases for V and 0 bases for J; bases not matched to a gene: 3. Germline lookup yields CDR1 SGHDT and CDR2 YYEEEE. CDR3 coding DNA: TGTGCCAGCAGCTTGGTCTCGGGAGGCTCCTACAATGAGCAGTTCTTC. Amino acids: CASSLVSGGSYNEQFF. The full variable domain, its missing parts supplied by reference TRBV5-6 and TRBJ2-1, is DAGVTQSPTHLIKTRGQQVTLRCSPKSGHDTVSWYQQALGQGPQFIFQYYEEEERQRGNFPDRFSGHQFPNYSSELNVNALLLGDSALYLCASSLVSGGSYNEQFFGPGTRLTVL.